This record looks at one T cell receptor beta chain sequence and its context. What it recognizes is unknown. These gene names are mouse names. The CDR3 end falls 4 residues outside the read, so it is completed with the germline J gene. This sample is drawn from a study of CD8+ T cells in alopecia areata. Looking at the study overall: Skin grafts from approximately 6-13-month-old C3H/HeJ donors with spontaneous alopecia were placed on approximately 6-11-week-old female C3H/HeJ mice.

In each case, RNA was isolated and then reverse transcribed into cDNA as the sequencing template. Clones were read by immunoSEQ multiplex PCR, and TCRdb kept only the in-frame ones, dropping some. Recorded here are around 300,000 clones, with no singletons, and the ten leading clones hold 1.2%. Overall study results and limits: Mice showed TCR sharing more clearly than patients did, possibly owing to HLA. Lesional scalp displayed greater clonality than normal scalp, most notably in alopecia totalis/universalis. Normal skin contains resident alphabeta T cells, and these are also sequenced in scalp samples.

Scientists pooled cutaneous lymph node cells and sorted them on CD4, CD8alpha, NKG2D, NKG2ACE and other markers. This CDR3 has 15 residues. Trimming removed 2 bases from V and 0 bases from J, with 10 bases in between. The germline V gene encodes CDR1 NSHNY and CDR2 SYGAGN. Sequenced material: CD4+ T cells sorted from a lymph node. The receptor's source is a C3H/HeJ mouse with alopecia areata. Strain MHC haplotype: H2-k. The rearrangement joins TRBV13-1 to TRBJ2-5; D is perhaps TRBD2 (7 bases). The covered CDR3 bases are TGTGCCAGCAGTGAACGGGGGGCTAACCAAGAC. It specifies CASSERGANQD. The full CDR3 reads CASSERGANQDTQYF.